This entry features one TCR beta chain sequence. Antigen specificity is unknown. Per the germline V gene, CDR1 is MNHEY and CDR2 is SMNVEV (reference sequence). The CDR3 totals 16 residues. Trimming pared 7 bases from V and 1 base from J, leaving 16 bases between. Naive CD8 populations comprised CD45RO-negative cells positively selected for CCR7, excluding terminally differentiated effector memory CD45RA+ cells. The data belong to a study of shared clonotypes between healthy human individuals. Study as a whole: Three plates each covered CD4 naive and memory; CD8 naive two, CD8 memory one.

Some clones are missing from TCRdb's copy, which holds only in-frame ones; the method was immunoSEQ multiplex PCR. This sample yields under 2,000,000 clones, of which about 95% are seen a single time; 0.9% to 1.5% belongs to the top ten. Study-wide points: Collection of samples was limited to blood; tissue repertoires likely differ. Represented genetic and exposure-history diversity was restricted by having few donors.

This receptor was taken from a man aged 18 to 30 in good health. The rearrangement links TRBV27 to TRBJ2-2, with D possibly TRBD1 on 6 matching bases. What was sequenced was naive CD8+ T cells sorted from blood. The CDR3 spells CASTVGTPLNTGELFF. DNA for the CDR3: TGTGCCAGCACCGTTGGGACACCCTTGAACACCGGGGAGCTGTTTTTT.